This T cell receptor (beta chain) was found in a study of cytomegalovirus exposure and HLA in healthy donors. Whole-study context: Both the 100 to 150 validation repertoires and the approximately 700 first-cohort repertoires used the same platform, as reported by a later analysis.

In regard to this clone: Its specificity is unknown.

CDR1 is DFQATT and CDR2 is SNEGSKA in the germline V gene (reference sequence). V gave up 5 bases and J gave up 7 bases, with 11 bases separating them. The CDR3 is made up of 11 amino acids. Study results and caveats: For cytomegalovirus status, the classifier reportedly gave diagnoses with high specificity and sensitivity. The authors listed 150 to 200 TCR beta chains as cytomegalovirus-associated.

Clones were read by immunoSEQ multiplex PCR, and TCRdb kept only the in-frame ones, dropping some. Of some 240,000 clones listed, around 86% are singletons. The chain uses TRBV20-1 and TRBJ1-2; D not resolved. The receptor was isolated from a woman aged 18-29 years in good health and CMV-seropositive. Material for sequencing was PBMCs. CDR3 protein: CSAPTGVGYTF. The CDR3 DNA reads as TGCAGTGCTCCGACCGGGGTTGGCTACACCTTC.